The rows below give T cell receptor beta chains drawn from one sample of a study of shared clonotypes between healthy human individuals. This table comes from immunoSEQ multiplex PCR, and its TCRdb copy is limited to in-frame clones, with some not included. The sample includes roughly 1.4 million clones, less than 99% of them seen just once. Sequences were obtained from naive CD4+ T cells sorted from blood. The receptor source for this set is a man aged 30-40 years in good health. CDR3s leave out the opening cysteine and the closing phenylalanine or tryptophan.

>TRBV4-2|TRBJ2-1
ASTLNLAGGGNEQF
>TRBV10-3|TRBJ2-7
AIGTSGFSYEQY
>TRBV9|TRBJ2-3
ASSVVSASTDTQY
>TRBV6-1|TRBJ1-5
ASSARRQVGNQPQH
>TRBV6-1|TRBJ1-2
ASDRRTGGLYGYT
>TRBV5-4|TRBJ2-1
ASSLGGADNEQF
>TRBV7-8|TRBJ2-5
ASSLDRVQETQY
>TRBV21-1|TRBJ1-5
ASSKRGGHNQPQH
>TRBV5-1|TRBJ2-2
ASSLDSRNTEELF
>TRBV18|TRBJ2-2
ASSPINTGELF
>TRBV11-3|TRBJ1-1
ASSHQGRTEAF
>TRBV9|TRBJ1-2
ASSATTTKGPIFYGYT
>TRBV5-1|TRBJ1-1
ASSLGRGVGDTEAF
>TRBV21-1|TRBJ2-7
ASSKVTGTSGSYSYEQY
>TRBV6-5|TRBJ2-1
ASSPTSGRAQF
>TRBV6-1|TRBJ2-7
ASRRAGGQTNEQY
>TRBV11-2|TRBJ2-1
ASSFLWGDNEQF
>TRBV6-5|TRBJ2-1
ASHKDGSSYNEQF
>TRBV5-1|TRBJ2-5
ASSFDRGRLETQY
>TRBV30|TRBJ1-1
AWSVPRGREAF
>TRBV7-9|TRBJ1-5
ASSSGGLQPQH
>TRBV29-1|TRBJ1-3
SVEDQGGGNTIY
>TRBV6-5|TRBJ2-7
ASSYSGGTAYEQY
>TRBV29-1|TRBJ2-5
SVATGPKETQY
>TRBV19|TRBJ2-7
ASSTARGPSGRGTYEQY
>TRBV7-8|TRBJ2-3
ASSSYRTSGAKDTQY
>TRBV10-3|TRBJ2-1
AISSSGRRAYNEQF
>TRBV5-1|TRBJ2-5
ASSLSSGRLQETQY
>TRBV7-8|TRBJ2-1
ASSLFPRAGSLAGDEQF
>TRBV7-9|TRBJ2-3
ASSSRLSQGTQY
>TRBV4-3|TRBJ2-1
ASSTLAGSYNEQF